This T cell receptor (beta chain) derives from a study of vaccination effects on CD4 cells after COVID-19. Study as a whole: The median interval between the second dose and post-vaccine sampling was 72 days.

The V end was cut by 7 bases, the J end by 1 base, with 7 bases between. CDR3 length equals 13 residues. The V gene's germline CDR1 is SNHLY and CDR2 FYNNEI. For this clone: No antigen is known for it.

Study observations and caveats: After vaccination, at late timepoints, clones induced by infection and by vaccine contracted markedly.

TCRdb's table, derived via immunoSEQ multiplex PCR, lists solely in-frame clones and lacks some. The table lists about 47,000 clones, about 70% of them singletons, with about 7% in the top ten. Following a roughly 10-day culture, CD4+ T cells were purified. Each participant was administered two doses of either the BNT162b2 or the mRNA-1273 vaccine. Material: CD4+ T cells from PBMCs cultured without peptide, obtained after COVID-19 vaccination. The V and J genes are TRBV2 and TRBJ2-2; D may be TRBD1 (6 bases). The sequence was collected from a human donor who received a COVID-19 vaccine. The CDR3 here is CASTRGNTGELFF. CDR3 in DNA: TGTGCCAGCACCAGGGGGAACACCGGGGAGCTGTTTTTT. The whole variable domain, filled in from reference TRBV2 and TRBJ2-2, reads EPEVTQTPSHQVTQMGQEVILRCVPISNHLYFYWYRQILGQKVEFLVSFYNNEISEKSEIFDDQFSVERPDGSNFTLKIRSTKLEDSAMYFCASTRGNTGELFFGEGSRLTVL.